This passage covers 28 T cell receptor beta chains from one sample sequenced in a study of regulatory T cells in long-lasting Graves disease. The time point here: newly diagnosed GD, antithyroid drugs for less than 3 months. PBMCs provided the RNA from which the TCR library was made. Sequencing libraries for TCR beta were prepared with iRepertoire HTBI primers and Arm-PCR of CDR3 regions. TCRdb analysed the multiplex PCR reads with MiXCR anew, one entry per CDR3 protein. The table lists 360,000 or so distinct CDR3 sequences, roughly 15% of them singletons. These data were also reused for a study on T cells in Graves' hyperthyroidism and ophthalmopathy.

Sequenced material: peripheral blood mononuclear cells (PBMCs), taken at new diagnosis, from a patient treated with antithyroid drugs. Receptor source: a woman in her late teens or twenties with Graves disease.

The table lists this clonotype with many counts. The J gene is TRBJ2-5, the V gene TRBV5-1; 13 bases map to TRBD2. This CDR3 is built from 18 residues. Losses at the gene ends were 2 bases for V and 2 bases for J; bases not matched to a gene: 9. Germline V CDR1 and CDR2: SGHRS, YFSETQ. The CDR3 sequence is CASSFSWTSGSGQETQYF. The CDR3 DNA follows: TGCGCCAGCAGCTTTTCGTGGACTAGCGGGAGTGGGCAAGAGACCCAGTACTTC.

This clonotype was seen ten or more times. This chain joins TRBV12-5 and TRBJ2-1; D unclear. CDR1 and CDR2 from the germline V gene are LGHNT and FRNRAP. V lost 4 bases and J lost 7, with 17 bases in between. The CDR3 has 15 residues. CDR3 coding DNA: TGTGCTAGTGGTTGGCTGGACGGTCTAGGAAATGAGCAGTTCTTC. This gives the protein CASGWLDGLGNEQFF.

This clonotype was recorded many times. The rearrangement uses TRBV2 and TRBJ2-3, with a tentative D call TRBD1 (5 bases). In germline, CDR1 is SNHLY, CDR2 FYNNEI. V was clipped by 8 bases and J by 2 bases, with 11 bases between them. This CDR3 region has 13 residues. CDR3 loop: CASPWGHTDTQYF. CDR3 DNA sequence: TGTGCCAGCCCCTGGGGCCACACAGATACGCAGTATTTT.

As regards this clonotype: The final CDR3 position lacks the conserved phenylalanine or tryptophan, pointing to a likely read error. CDR3 protein: CASSPPELYEQYL. In DNA, the CDR3 is TGCGCCAGCAGCCCCCCAGAACTATACGAGCAGTACCTC. The rearrangement joins TRBV4-3 to TRBJ2-7, with D uncertain. Germline assignment: CDR1 LGHNA and CDR2 YSLEER. The length of the CDR3 is 13 residues. The V and J ends lost 4 bases and 4 bases respectively, with 11 bases between them.

This clonotype was recorded at least ten times. The chain joins TRBV9 to TRBJ2-3; 11 positions match TRBD2. CDR1 and CDR2 from the germline V gene are SGDLS and YYNGEE. J gave up 4 bases and V 0 bases, and 4 bases lay outside the gene matches. The CDR3 is 16 amino acids. This CDR3 reads CASSVAPGLAADTQYF. DNA of the CDR3: TGTGCCAGCAGCGTAGCCCCGGGACTAGCGGCAGATACGCAGTATTTT.

This clonotype turned up a few times. The chain couples TRBV5-1 to TRBJ2-3; D gene ambiguous. The V end lost 0 bases, the J end lost 2 bases, and 13 bases lay between the germline ends. Germline V lookup: CDR1 SGHRS, CDR2 YFSETQ. The CDR3 runs 16 residues. This chain's CDR3 is CASSLVFRRSTDTQYF. The CDR3 DNA follows: TGCGCCAGCAGCTTGGTTTTTAGGCGCTCCACAGATACGCAGTATTTT. Full variable domain (rest looked up from reference TRBV5-1 and TRBJ2-3): KAGVTQTPRYLIKTRGQQVTLSCSPISGHRSVSWYQQTPGQGLQFLFEYFSETQRNKGNFPGRFSGRQFSNSRSEMNVSTLELGDSALYLCASSLVFRRSTDTQYFGPGTRLTVL.

As to this clonotype: A read error may explain this, as a much larger clone is one base away. This sequence joins TRBV28 and TRBJ2-2; 9 nucleotides agree with TRBD1. The CDR3 contains 14 residues. The germline gives CDR1 MDHEN, CDR2 SYDVKM. For the CDR3, the DNA is TGTGCCAGCAGCCCGGGACAGGGAACCGGGGAGCCGTTTTTT. It specifies CASSPGQGTGEPFF.

This clonotype showed up many times. The chain recombines TRBV12-3 or TRBV12-4 with TRBJ2-5; D may be TRBD1 (5 bases). The CDR3 runs 13 residues. Trimming left V 5 bases short and J 7 bases short, with 14 bases between. The chain's CDR3 is CASSQEPQATQYF. DNA of the CDR3: TGTGCCAGCAGTCAAGAACCACAGGCGACCCAGTACTTC.

This chain links TRBV25-1 with TRBJ2-2, with 12 bases matching TRBD2. Germline CDR1 MGHDK, CDR2 SYGVNS. J was trimmed by 4 bases and V by 3 bases; bases with no gene match: 15. The CDR3 sequence is 20 residues long. CDR3 nucleotide sequence: TGTGCCAGCAGTGATGGGGGGGGGCTAGCGGGAGGGCCACGCACCGGGGAGCTGTTTTTT. Protein sequence: CASSDGGGLAGGPRTGELFF.

This chain uses TRBV5-1 with TRBJ1-1, with TRBD1 matching over 9 bases. Germline CDR1 and CDR2: SGHRS and YFSETQ. J lost 4 bases, V lost 6 bases, and 4 bases had no gene match. The length of the CDR3 is 13 residues. The CDR3 loop is CASKQTGGTEAFF. The CDR3 DNA follows: TGCGCCAGCAAACAGACAGGGGGCACTGAAGCTTTCTTT.

This clonotype appeared many times. The V call is TRBV5-1, the J call TRBJ2-1; tentative D call: TRBD2 (6 bases). Trimming took off 4 bases at V and 8 bases at J, with 19 bases between the two ends. This CDR3 is built from 15 residues. Germline-derived CDR1 and CDR2 are SGHRS and YFSETQ. The DNA of the CDR3 is TGCGCCAGCAGCCCTGAACTAGCCCAAAGACATGAGCAGTTCTTC. Its translation: CASSPELAQRHEQFF.

The V call is TRBV7-9, the J call TRBJ2-7, with D perhaps being TRBD1 or TRBD2 (5 bases each). V dropped 5 bases and J dropped 6 bases, with 23 bases sitting between them. CDR3 size: 16 residues. Germline V gene sequence: CDR1 SEHNR, CDR2 FQNEAQ (reference sequence). The CDR3 loop reads CASSPRPRAGPPEQYF. Written as DNA, the CDR3 is TGTGCCAGCAGCCCCCGCCCGCGGGCAGGGCCCCCCGAGCAGTACTTC.

This clonotype was seen at least ten times. This chain links TRBV3-1 with TRBJ1-4; 10 nucleotides match TRBD1. CDR3 length: 14 residues. CDR1 LGHDT and CDR2 YNNKEL come from the germline V gene (reference sequence). Trimming at V came to 4 bases and at J to 12 bases, leaving 8 bases not matched to a gene. The CDR3 reads CASSRGTGVFELFF. The CDR3, as DNA: TGTGCCAGCAGCCGAGGGACAGGGGTTTTTGAACTGTTTTTT.

This clonotype was seen ten or more times. The rearrangement links TRBV3-1 to TRBJ1-5; unclear D gene. This CDR3 contains 15 residues. Looked up from germline, CDR1 is LGHDT and CDR2 is YNNKEL (reference sequence). Trimming removed 4 bases from V and 0 bases from J, with 10 bases in between. The CDR3, as DNA: TGTGCCAGCAGCCCTGATCCTTATAGCAATCAGCCCCAGCATTTT. Amino acid sequence: CASSPDPYSNQPQHF.

This clonotype was picked up many times. The rearrangement links TRBV5-1 to TRBJ2-7; D remains unclear. Germline V gene lookup returns CDR1 SGHRS and CDR2 YFSETQ. V was clipped by 0 bases and J by 6 bases, with 10 bases between them. The CDR3 is made up of 13 amino acids. CDR3 in amino acids: CASSLDGVSEQYF. The CDR3 DNA follows: TGCGCCAGCAGCTTGGATGGGGTAAGCGAGCAGTACTTC.

At least ten counts were recorded for this clonotype. The chain has TRBV6-6 and TRBJ1-5; D unresolved. Germline V gene data show CDR1 as MNHNY and CDR2 as SVGAGI (reference sequence). Trimming took 0 bases from V and 4 from J, leaving 10 bases between them. This CDR3 is 15 amino acids long. CDR3 coding DNA: TGTGCCAGCAGTTACTCGGCAGGCACAAATCAGCCCCAGCATTTT. This gives the protein CASSYSAGTNQPQHF.

The chain carries TRBV7-9 and TRBJ1-2, with unresolved D. CDR3 length: 12 residues. CDR1 and CDR2 from the germline V gene are SEHNR and FQNEAQ (reference sequence). V was cut by 5 bases and J by 8 bases, with 12 bases left in between. CDR3 sequence: CASSTQVRGYTF. The DNA of the CDR3 is TGTGCCAGCAGCACCCAGGTTCGGGGCTACACCTTC.

This clonotype has at least ten counts. This rearrangement joins TRBV5-1 to TRBJ1-1; no firm D call. The CDR3 length is 14 residues. V dropped 3 bases and J dropped 7 bases, with 16 bases sitting between them. Germline loops: CDR1 SGHRS, CDR2 YFSETQ. The CDR3 spells CASSSEGRGNEAFF. CDR3 nucleotide sequence: TGCGCCAGCAGCTCCGAGGGCCGGGGAAATGAAGCTTTCTTT.

This clonotype has a handful of counts. This sequence may be a read error, since a much larger clone differs from it by one base. V usage is TRBV5-1 and J usage is TRBJ1-1, with D unresolved. Germline CDR1 is SGHRS and CDR2 is YFSETQ. The CDR3 loop spans 14 amino acids. The DNA for the CDR3 is TGCGCCGGCAGCTTGGAGGCTTGGGCCACTGAAGCTTTCTTT. Translated: CAGSLEAWATEAFF. Based on the CDR3 plus reference TRBV5-1 and TRBJ1-1, the full variable domain is KAGVTQTPRYLIKTRGQQVTLSCSPISGHRSVSWYQQTPGQGLQFLFEYFSETQRNKGNFPGRFSGRQFSNSRSEMNVSTLELGDSALYLCAGSLEAWATEAFFGQGTRLTVV.

Many counts were recorded for this clonotype. This chain connects TRBV18 to TRBJ2-1; TRBD2 might be the D (6 bases). The CDR3 length is 16 residues. The germline gives CDR1 KGHSH, CDR2 LQKENI. V lost 0 bases and J 8 bases, leaving 17 bases between the germline ends. CDR3 residues: CASSPPGSAGIDEQFF. The CDR3 DNA reads TGTGCCAGCTCACCACCGGGGTCGGCGGGAATCGATGAGCAGTTCTTC.

The chain recombines TRBV2 with TRBJ2-7; TRBD1 agrees at 9 bases. This CDR3 spans 16 amino acids. Germline trimming cut 5 bases from V and 3 bases from J; bases unmatched to any gene: 11. Germline CDR1 reads SNHLY; CDR2 reads FYNNEI. CDR3 coding DNA: TGTGCCAGCAGTTTGTCCGGGACAGGGTTTAACTACGAGCAGTACTTC. Translated, it gives CASSLSGTGFNYEQYF.

The genes are TRBV9 and TRBJ1-1, with D possibly TRBD1 on 5 matching bases. There are 13 residues in the CDR3. The germline gives CDR1 SGDLS, CDR2 YYNGEE. Trimming took off 4 bases at V and 7 bases at J, with 14 bases between the two ends. DNA for the CDR3: TGTGCCAGCAGCCCCGGGACGGGGGATGAAGCTTTCTTT. Translation: CASSPGTGDEAFF.

Many counts were recorded for this clonotype. This chain connects TRBV28 to TRBJ2-3; 9 bases map to TRBD2. The V gene's germline CDR1 is MDHEN and CDR2 SYDVKM. V lost 6 bases to trimming and J lost 4 bases; unmatched junction nucleotides: 5. This CDR3 comprises 14 residues. CDR3 sequence: CASSSRTSADTQYF. In nucleotides, the CDR3 is TGTGCCAGCAGCTCAAGGACTAGCGCAGATACGCAGTATTTT.

In its sample, this clonotype was seen a few times. This chain links TRBV4-1 with TRBJ2-3, with unresolved D. The CDR3 length is 16 residues. Germline V lookup: CDR1 MGHRA, CDR2 YSYEKL. With 3 bases removed from V and 2 bases from J, the gap between germline ends came to 15 bases. The CDR3 DNA reads TGCGCCAGCAGCCAGTCCCTAAGTGGGGTCACAGATACGCAGTATTTT. This gives the protein CASSQSLSGVTDTQYF.

This clonotype was detected many times. One end of the junction is discordant with germline, which a read error may explain. CDR3 DNA sequence: TGTGCTAGCAGCTTTGGCGGGAGTGAGACCCAGTACTTC. Protein sequence: CASSFGGSETQYF. V is TRBV7-7 and J is TRBJ2-5; TRBD2 agrees at 7 bases. Germline loops: CDR1 SSHAT, CDR2 FNYEAQ (reference sequence). This CDR3 region has 13 residues.

This clonotype was found many times. The chain has TRBV10-3 and TRBJ2-1; 7 bases match TRBD2. J lost 2 bases, V lost 0 bases, and 7 bases had no gene match. The CDR3 is 17 amino acids. The germline V gene encodes CDR1 ENHRY and CDR2 SYGVKD. The CDR3 loop is CAISESSGLAAYNEQFF. In DNA form, the CDR3 reads TGTGCCATCAGTGAGTCGAGTGGGCTAGCGGCCTACAATGAGCAGTTCTTC.

The chain is built from TRBV4-1 and TRBJ1-2; D is unclear. This CDR3 contains 15 residues. CDR1 is MGHRA, CDR2 YSYEKL, per germline. V was trimmed by 4 bases and J by 0 bases, leaving 12 bases between them. The CDR3 DNA sequence: TGCGCCAGCAGCCCCTCGGTGGCTGCTAACTATGGCTACACCTTC. Residues: CASSPSVAANYGYTF.

CDR3 in amino acids: CASSLTGMDTGELFF. Written as DNA, the CDR3 is TGTGCCAGCAGCTTGACAGGGATGGACACCGGGGAGCTGTTTTTT. V and J are TRBV5-5 and TRBJ2-2, with D possibly matching TRBD1 (6 bases). This CDR3 has 15 residues. In germline, CDR1 is SGHKS, CDR2 YYEKEE (reference sequence). Deletions cut 1 base from V and 3 bases from J, with 10 bases between. Supplemented by reference TRBV5-5 and TRBJ2-2, the full variable domain reads DAGVTQSPTHLIKTRGQQVTLRCSPISGHKSVSWYQQVLGQGPQFIFQYYEKEERGRGNFPDRFSARQFPNYSSELNVNALLLGDSALYLCASSLTGMDTGELFFGEGSRLTVL.